The next 20 T cell receptor beta chains were all read from a single sample in a study of cytomegalovirus exposure and HLA in healthy donors. The PCR employed 60 Vbeta primers together with 13 Jbeta primers. Libraries were prepared by immunoSEQ multiplex PCR; TCRdb keeps only in-frame clonotypes and omits some of them. The sample holds 50,000 to 55,000 clones. The sequenced sample consisted of PBMCs. All receptors derive from a woman aged 55 to 70 in good health and CMV-seropositive.

CDR3 coding DNA: TGTGCCACCAGCAGAGATAGACAGGGATCCTACGAGCAGTACTTC. The encoded protein is CATSRDRQGSYEQYF. The chain couples TRBV15 to TRBJ2-7, with TRBD1 matching over 7 bases. The CDR3 extends over 15 amino acids. The J segment lost 1 base and the V segment lost 0 bases, leaving 3 bases of the junction unmatched. The V gene's germline CDR1 is LNHNV and CDR2 YYDKDF (reference sequence).

The chain uses TRBV20-1 and TRBJ1-2; 7 bases are shared with TRBD1. The CDR3 has 11 residues. Germline CDR1 DFQATT, CDR2 SNEGSKA (reference sequence). The CDR3 protein is CRIGGPYGYTF. The CDR3 DNA sequence: TGCAGGATAGGGGGCCCCTATGGCTACACCTTC.

V gene TRBV28 combines with J gene TRBJ1-3; D unresolved. The CDR3 spans 14 residues. The ends were cut back, 6 bases at V and 2 bases at J, with 11 bases in the middle. Germline CDR1 reads MDHEN; CDR2 reads SYDVKM. CDR3 DNA: TGTGCCAGCAGCCAACTGAATACTGGAAACACCATATATTTT. This gives the protein CASSQLNTGNTIYF.

The chain uses TRBV6-5 and TRBJ1-4; 7 bases are shared with TRBD1. Looked up from germline, CDR1 is MNHEY and CDR2 is SVGAGI. V gave up 0 bases and J gave up 6 bases; unmatched junction bases: 4. The CDR3 is made up of 15 amino acids. The CDR3 DNA follows: TGTGCCAGCAGTTACTCGATAGGGACAGATGAAAAACTGTTTTTT. Its translation: CASSYSIGTDEKLFF.

This chain links TRBV6-5 with TRBJ1-2; 8 nucleotides line up with TRBD1. V shed 11 bases and J 3 bases; nucleotides not matched to a gene: 2. Germline V CDR1 and CDR2: MNHEY, SVGAGI. The CDR3 sequence is 11 residues long. CDR3 in DNA: TGTGCCGCACAGGGGGACTATGGCTACACCTTC. Its protein is CAAQGDYGYTF.

The chain has TRBV4-3 and TRBJ2-3; D might be TRBD2 (6 bases). The CDR3 length is 15 residues. Germline CDR1 is LGHNA and CDR2 is YSLEER. The ends were cut back, 0 bases at V and 5 bases at J, with 12 bases in the middle. The CDR3 loop is CASSQEALAVDTQYF. As DNA, the CDR3 is TGCGCCAGCAGCCAAGAGGCACTAGCAGTAGATACGCAGTATTTT.

The chain joins TRBV6-5 to TRBJ1-4; 11 nucleotides agree with TRBD1. Germline assignment: CDR1 MNHEY and CDR2 SVGAGI. The trim removed 6 bases at V and 2 bases at J, leaving 2 bases unmatched. The CDR3 has 15 amino acids. This CDR3 is CASRDRGLTNEKLFF. In nucleotides, the CDR3 is TGTGCCAGCAGGGACAGGGGGCTTACTAATGAAAAACTGTTTTTT.

The chain employs TRBV12-5 and TRBJ2-3; 8 bases fit TRBD2. Germline CDR1 LGHNT, CDR2 FRNRAP. This CDR3 region has 14 residues. The V gene end was trimmed by 5 bases and the J gene end by 3 bases; junction bases not matched to a gene: 4. CDR3: CASGTRLATDTQYF. In DNA form, the CDR3 reads TGTGCTAGTGGTACTCGACTAGCGACAGATACGCAGTATTTT. Complete variable domain (other parts from reference TRBV12-5 and TRBJ2-3): DARVTQTPRHKVTEMGQEVTMRCQPILGHNTVFWYRQTMMQGLELLAYFRNRAPLDDSGMPKDRFSAEMPDATLATLKIQPSEPRDSAVYFCASGTRLATDTQYFGPGTRLTVL.

With respect to this clone: One junction end does not reproduce the germline sequence, and a read error may be involved. Other DNA sequences in this specimen translate into the identical CDR3. The V gene is TRBV5-1, the J gene TRBJ2-7; unclear D gene. Per the germline V gene, CDR1 is SGHRS and CDR2 is YFSETQ. CDR3 length: 13 amino acids. The CDR3 is CASSLGASYEQYF. The CDR3 DNA sequence: TGTGCCAGCAGCCTCGGAGCCTCCTACGAGCAGTACTTC. The whole variable domain, filled in from reference TRBV5-1 and TRBJ2-7, reads KAGVTQTPRYLIKTRGQQVTLSCSPISGHRSVSWYQQTPGQGLQFLFEYFSETQRNKGNFPGRFSGRQFSNSRSEMNVSTLELGDSALYLCASSLGASYEQYFGPGTRLTVT.

This chain uses TRBV5-1 with TRBJ1-4; 7 nucleotides match TRBD1. The V and J ends lost 4 bases and 8 bases, in that order; junction bases with no gene match: 17. CDR1 is SGHRS and CDR2 is YFSETQ in the germline V gene. The CDR3 runs to 17 residues. The CDR3 loop is CASSRGTDSQLSEKLFF. The CDR3 bases are TGCGCCAGCAGCCGAGGGACAGACTCCCAACTTTCAGAAAAACTGTTTTTT.

The rearrangement uses TRBV29-1 and TRBJ1-1; 8 bases line up with TRBD1. V dropped 6 bases and J dropped 1; count of bases not matched to a gene: 7. Germline lookup yields CDR1 SQVTM and CDR2 ANQGSEA. CDR3 length equals 14 residues. The CDR3 DNA reads TGCAGCGTCCCCGACAGGGGTTCGAACACTGAAGCTTTCTTT. Residues: CSVPDRGSNTEAFF.

The gene calls are TRBV5-1 and TRBJ2-7; TRBD2 matches at 7 bases. J gave up 5 bases and V 0 bases, and 5 bases lay outside the gene matches. The CDR3 has 14 residues. The germline CDR1 and CDR2 sequences are SGHRS and YFSETQ. This chain's CDR3 is CASSLAGGTNEQYF. CDR3 nucleotide sequence: TGCGCCAGCAGCTTGGCCGGGGGGACCAACGAGCAGTACTTC.

The CDR3 here is CASSMDRGRYEQYF. In DNA, the CDR3 is TGTGCCAGCAGCATGGACAGGGGGCGGTACGAGCAGTACTTC. The chain combines TRBV7-9 with TRBJ2-7; 11 bases fit TRBD1. The CDR3 loop spans 14 amino acids. The V and J ends lost 5 bases and 4 bases, in that order; junction bases with no gene match: 4. CDR1 and CDR2 from the germline V gene are SEHNR and FQNEAQ (reference sequence).

The J gene is TRBJ1-6, the V gene TRBV7-9; maybe TRBD1 (5 bases). The CDR3 is 15 amino acids. Germline V CDR1 and CDR2: SEHNR, FQNEAQ (reference sequence). Trimming stripped 1 base from V and 7 bases from J, with 11 bases between. The CDR3 DNA reads as TGTGCCAGCAGCTTAGGGGGCCAGCAGAATTCACCCCTCCACTTT. The encoded protein is CASSLGGQQNSPLHF. Drawing the rest from reference TRBV7-9 and TRBJ1-6, the complete variable domain is DTGVSQNPRHKITKRGQNVTFRCDPISEHNRLYWYRQTLGQGPEFLTYFQNEAQLEKSRLLSDRFSAERPKGSFSTLEIQRTEQGDSAMYLCASSLGGQQNSPLHFGNGTRLTVT.

V gene TRBV4-3 combines with J gene TRBJ2-3, with 13 bases matching TRBD2. Germline CDR1 and CDR2: LGHNA and YSLEER. This CDR3 contains 18 residues. Losses at the gene ends were 1 base for V and 0 bases for J; bases not matched to a gene: 4. CDR3 nucleotides: TGCGCCAGCAGCCAAGGGACTAGCGGGGGTTATAGCACAGATACGCAGTATTTT. This codes for CASSQGTSGGYSTDTQYF.

The chain recombines TRBV10-3 with TRBJ1-5; 8 bases agree with TRBD1. CDR1 is ENHRY, CDR2 SYGVKD, per germline. This CDR3 is built from 16 residues. V gave up 5 bases and J gave up 1 base; unmatched junction bases: 7. The CDR3 protein is CAISSDRGGSNQPQHF. For the CDR3, the DNA is TGTGCCATCAGTTCCGACAGGGGAGGCAGCAATCAGCCCCAGCATTTT.

On this clone itself: Within the sample, other DNA sequences also encode this same CDR3. V gene TRBV6-5 combines with J gene TRBJ1-6; D remains ambiguous. Germline CDR1 MNHEY, CDR2 SVGAGI. Trimming cost V 5 bases and J 8 bases, with 13 bases left between them. This CDR3 has 14 amino acids. CDR3 nucleotide sequence: TGTGCCAGCAGTCGGGCCGCGGGCGATTCACCCCTCCACTTT. Protein product: CASSRAAGDSPLHF.

V and J are TRBV7-6 and TRBJ2-7; possible D gene TRBD2, 5 bases. This CDR3 is 14 amino acids long. Trimming took 2 bases from V and 6 from J, leaving 14 bases between them. Germline assignment: CDR1 SGHVS and CDR2 FNYEAQ. The CDR3 region has the DNA TGTGCCAGCAGCTTAACGGACTCACGTCCCGAGCAGTACTTC. Translated: CASSLTDSRPEQYF.

The CDR3 reads CASSLRIDSPAYGYTF. Written as DNA, the CDR3 is TGTGCCAGCAGCCTTAGAATAGACAGCCCCGCCTATGGCTACACCTTC. The V and J genes are TRBV13 and TRBJ1-2; maybe TRBD1 (5 bases). The CDR3 runs to 16 residues. V was shortened by 5 bases and J by 4 bases, with 20 bases between the two germline ends. The germline gives CDR1 PRHDT, CDR2 FYEKMQ (reference sequence).

This sequence joins TRBV10-3 and TRBJ1-6; 7 nucleotides match TRBD1. V lost 6 bases and J lost 7; bases outside the gene matches: 6. In germline, CDR1 is ENHRY, CDR2 SYGVKD. The CDR3 has 14 amino acids. The chain's CDR3 is CAISADRENSPLHF. CDR3 coding DNA: TGTGCCATCAGCGCAGACAGGGAGAATTCACCCCTCCACTTT.